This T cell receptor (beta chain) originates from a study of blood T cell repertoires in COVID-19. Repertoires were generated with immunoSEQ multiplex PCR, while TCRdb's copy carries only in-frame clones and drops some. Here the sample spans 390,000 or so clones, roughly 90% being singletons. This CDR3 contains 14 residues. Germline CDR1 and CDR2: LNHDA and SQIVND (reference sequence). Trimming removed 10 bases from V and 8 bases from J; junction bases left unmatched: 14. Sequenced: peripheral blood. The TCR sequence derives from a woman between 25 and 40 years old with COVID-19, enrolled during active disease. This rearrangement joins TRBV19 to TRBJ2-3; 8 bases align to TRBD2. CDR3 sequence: CATGSGGGWSTQYF. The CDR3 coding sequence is TGTGCCACTGGATCGGGGGGGGGCTGGAGTACGCAGTATTTT.